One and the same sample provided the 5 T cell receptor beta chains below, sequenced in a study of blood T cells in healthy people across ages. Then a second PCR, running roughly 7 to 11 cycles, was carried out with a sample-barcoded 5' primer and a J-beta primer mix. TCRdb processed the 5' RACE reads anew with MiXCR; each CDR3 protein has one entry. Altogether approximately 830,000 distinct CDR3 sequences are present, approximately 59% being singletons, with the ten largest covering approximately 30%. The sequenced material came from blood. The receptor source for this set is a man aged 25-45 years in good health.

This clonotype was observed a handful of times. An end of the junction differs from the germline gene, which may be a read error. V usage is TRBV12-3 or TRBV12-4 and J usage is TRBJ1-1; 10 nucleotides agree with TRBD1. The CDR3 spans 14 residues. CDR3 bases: TGTGCCAGCAGCACCGGGACAGGGGAAACTGAGGCTTTCTTT. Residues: CASSTGTGETEAFF.

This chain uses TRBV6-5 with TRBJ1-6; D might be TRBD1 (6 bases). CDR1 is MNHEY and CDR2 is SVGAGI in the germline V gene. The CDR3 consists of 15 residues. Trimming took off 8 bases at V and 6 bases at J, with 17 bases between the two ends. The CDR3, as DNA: TGTGCCAGCGGCACGTGGACAGCTTTTAATTCACCCCTCCACTTT. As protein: CASGTWTAFNSPLHF.

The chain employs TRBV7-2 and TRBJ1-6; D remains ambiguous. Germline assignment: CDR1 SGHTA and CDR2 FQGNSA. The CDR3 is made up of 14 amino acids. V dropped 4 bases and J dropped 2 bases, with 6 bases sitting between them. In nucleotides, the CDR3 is TGTGCCAGCAGCTGGGGAGCCTATAATTCACCCCTCCACTTT. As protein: CASSWGAYNSPLHF.

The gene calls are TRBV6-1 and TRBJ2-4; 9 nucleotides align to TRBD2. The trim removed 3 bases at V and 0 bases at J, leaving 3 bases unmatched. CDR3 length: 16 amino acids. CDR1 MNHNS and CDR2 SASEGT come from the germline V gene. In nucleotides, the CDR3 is TGTGCCAGCAGTGATGAGCGGGGGGTAGCCAAAAACATTCAGTACTTC. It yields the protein CASSDERGVAKNIQYF.

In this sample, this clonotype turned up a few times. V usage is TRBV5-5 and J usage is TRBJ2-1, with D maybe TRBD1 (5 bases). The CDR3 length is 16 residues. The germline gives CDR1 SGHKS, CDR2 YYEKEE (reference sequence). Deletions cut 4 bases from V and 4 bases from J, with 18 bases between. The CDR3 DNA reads TGTGCCAGCAGCACCGCTTGGGGCGTCTATTACAATGAGCAGTTCTTC. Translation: CASSTAWGVYYNEQFF. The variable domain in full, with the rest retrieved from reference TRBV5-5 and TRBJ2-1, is DAGVTQSPTHLIKTRGQQVTLRCSPISGHKSVSWYQQVLGQGPQFIFQYYEKEERGRGNFPDRFSARQFPNYSSELNVNALLLGDSALYLCASSTAWGVYYNEQFFGPGTRLTVL.